This T cell receptor beta chain is drawn from a study of cytomegalovirus exposure and HLA in healthy donors. Study-wide results and limits: DRB1 had the most TCR associations and HLA-C the fewest, a later analysis found, with rates varying by HLA locus. The study reported that TCR beta sequences accurately predicted HLA-A and HLA-B alleles in most subjects.

The CDR3 spans 11 residues. CDR1 and CDR2 from the germline V gene are SNHLY and FYNNEI. V was shortened by 6 bases and J by 12 bases, with 15 bases between the two germline ends. PCR amplification relied on 60 Vbeta primers (plus 13 Jbeta primers). The assay was immunoSEQ multiplex PCR, and TCRdb's table has in-frame clones only and misses some. This sample carries 200,000 to 250,000 clones, with 0.95% to 1.3% going to the ten biggest clones. Comments on this clone: What it recognizes is unknown.

The chain recombines TRBV2 with TRBJ2-7; D might be TRBD2 (6 bases). Sequencing was performed on PBMCs. The source is a girl aged 2-10 years in good health and CMV-seropositive. The CDR3 sequence: CASRGQEGPYF. CDR3 sequence (DNA): TGTGCCAGCAGGGGTCAGGAGGGCCCGTACTTC.